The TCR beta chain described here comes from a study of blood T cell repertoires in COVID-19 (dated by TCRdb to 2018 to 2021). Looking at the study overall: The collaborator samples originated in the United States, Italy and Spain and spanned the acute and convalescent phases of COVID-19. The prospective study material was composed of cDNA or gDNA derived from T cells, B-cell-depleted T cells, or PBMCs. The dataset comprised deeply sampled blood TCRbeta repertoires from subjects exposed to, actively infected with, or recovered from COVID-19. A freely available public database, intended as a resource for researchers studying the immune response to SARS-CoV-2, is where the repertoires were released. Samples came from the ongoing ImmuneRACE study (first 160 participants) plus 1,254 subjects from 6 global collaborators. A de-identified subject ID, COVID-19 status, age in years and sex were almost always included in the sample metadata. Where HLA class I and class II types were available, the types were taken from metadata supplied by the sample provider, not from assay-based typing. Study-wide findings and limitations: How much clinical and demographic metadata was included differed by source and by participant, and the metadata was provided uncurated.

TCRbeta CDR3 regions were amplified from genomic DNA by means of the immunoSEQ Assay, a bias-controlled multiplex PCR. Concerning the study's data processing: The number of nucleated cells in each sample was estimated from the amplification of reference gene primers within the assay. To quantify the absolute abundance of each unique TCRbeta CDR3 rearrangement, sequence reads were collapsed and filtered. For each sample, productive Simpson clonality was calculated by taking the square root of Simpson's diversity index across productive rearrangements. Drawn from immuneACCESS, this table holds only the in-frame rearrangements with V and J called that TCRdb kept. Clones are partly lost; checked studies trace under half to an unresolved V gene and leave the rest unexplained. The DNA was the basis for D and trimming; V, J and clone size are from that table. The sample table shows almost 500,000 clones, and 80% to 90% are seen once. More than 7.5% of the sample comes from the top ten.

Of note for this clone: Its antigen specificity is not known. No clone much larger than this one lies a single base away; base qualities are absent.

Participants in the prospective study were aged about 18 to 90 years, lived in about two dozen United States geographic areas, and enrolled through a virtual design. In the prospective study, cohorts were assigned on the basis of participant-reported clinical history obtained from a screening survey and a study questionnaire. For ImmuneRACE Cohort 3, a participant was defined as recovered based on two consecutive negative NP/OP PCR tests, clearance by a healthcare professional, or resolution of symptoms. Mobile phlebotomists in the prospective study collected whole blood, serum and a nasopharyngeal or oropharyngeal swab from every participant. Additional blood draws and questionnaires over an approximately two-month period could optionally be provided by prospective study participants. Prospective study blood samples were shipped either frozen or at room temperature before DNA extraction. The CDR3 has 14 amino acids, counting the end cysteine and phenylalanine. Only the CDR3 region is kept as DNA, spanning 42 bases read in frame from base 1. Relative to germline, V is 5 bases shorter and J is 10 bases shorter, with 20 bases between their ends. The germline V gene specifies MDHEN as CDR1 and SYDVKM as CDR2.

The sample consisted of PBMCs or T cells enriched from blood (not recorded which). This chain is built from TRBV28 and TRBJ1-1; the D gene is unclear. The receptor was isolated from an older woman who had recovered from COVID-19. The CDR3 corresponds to CASSPQGRTVGAFF. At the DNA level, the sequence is TGTGCCAGCAGTCCCCAAGGGAGAACAGTAGGAGCTTTCTTT.